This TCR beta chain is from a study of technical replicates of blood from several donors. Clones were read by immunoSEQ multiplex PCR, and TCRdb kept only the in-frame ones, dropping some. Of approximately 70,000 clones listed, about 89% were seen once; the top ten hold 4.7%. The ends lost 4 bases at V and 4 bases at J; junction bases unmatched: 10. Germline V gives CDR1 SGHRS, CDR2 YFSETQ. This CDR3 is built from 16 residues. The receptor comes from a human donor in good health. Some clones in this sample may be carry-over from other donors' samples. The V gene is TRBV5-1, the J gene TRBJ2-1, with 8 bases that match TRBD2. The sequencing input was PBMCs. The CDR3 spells CASSVTSGRKYNEQFF. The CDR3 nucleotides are TGCGCCAGCAGCGTTACTAGCGGTCGAAAATACAATGAGCAGTTCTTC.